The next 25 T cell receptor beta chains were all read from a single sample in a study of blood T cell repertoires in COVID-19. Profiling relied on immunoSEQ multiplex PCR, and the TCRdb table lists in-frame clones only, not all of them. The sample lists 100,000 to 150,000 clones, over 60% occurring once. The sequencing input was peripheral blood. These receptors were collected from a man between 35 and 55 years old with active or convalescent COVID-19.

J is TRBJ2-7 and V is TRBV12-3 or TRBV12-4; weak D call: TRBD1 (5 bases). With 6 bases removed from V and 4 bases from J, the gap between germline ends came to 13 bases. There are 13 residues in the CDR3. The CDR3 loop is CASRSRTKYEQYF. CDR3 nucleotide sequence: TGTGCCAGCAGATCCCGGACAAAGTACGAGCAGTACTTC.

The genes are TRBV30 and TRBJ2-2; TRBD1 matches 10 bases. CDR3 length: 19 residues. Per the germline V gene, CDR1 is GTSNPN and CDR2 is SVGIG (reference sequence). The ends lost 2 bases at V and 1 base at J; junction bases unmatched: 13. The DNA of the CDR3 is TGTGCCTGGAGTTTCTCTTCCGACAGGGGGCTTGGGAACACCGGGGAGCTGTTTTTT. It is translated as CAWSFSSDRGLGNTGELFF. Supplemented by reference TRBV30 and TRBJ2-2, the full variable domain reads SQTIHQWPATLVQPVGSPLSLECTVEGTSNPNLYWYRQAAGRGLQLLFYSVGIGQISSEVPQNLSASRPQDRQFILSSKKLLLSDSGFYLCAWSFSSDRGLGNTGELFFGEGSRLTVL.

A single count supports this clone. V usage is TRBV6-5 and J usage is TRBJ2-1, with a weak D call TRBD1 (6 bases). V was shortened by 5 bases and J by 5 bases, with 13 bases between the two germline ends. This CDR3 has 14 amino acids. Germline V CDR1 and CDR2: MNHEY, SVGAGI. The CDR3 DNA follows: TGTGCCAGCAGTAGGTTTAGGACAGACAATGAGCAGTTCTTC. Its translation: CASSRFRTDNEQFF.

The rearrangement joins TRBV19 to TRBJ1-4; D unclear. V shed 8 bases and J shed 4 bases, with 14 bases lying between them. Germline-derived CDR1 and CDR2 are LNHDA and SQIVND (reference sequence). The CDR3 length is 14 residues. CDR3 nucleotides: TGTGCCAGTGGACCGAGGAGGTTTAATGAAAAACTGTTTTTT. This encodes CASGPRRFNEKLFF.

The chain links TRBV30 to TRBJ1-1, with D perhaps TRBD1 (5 bases). The CDR3 contains 13 residues. Deletions cut 5 bases from V and 4 bases from J, with 14 bases between. Germline CDR1 reads GTSNPN; CDR2 reads SVGIG (reference sequence). CDR3 sequence reads: CAWELLGGTEAFF. CDR3 nucleotides: TGTGCCTGGGAACTGCTCGGGGGCACTGAAGCTTTCTTT.

This clone showed up just once. The rearrangement links TRBV7-3 to TRBJ2-2, with D possibly matching TRBD1 (6 bases). V was trimmed by 4 bases and J by 7 bases, leaving 10 bases between them. The CDR3 length is 13 residues. The germline V gene encodes CDR1 SGHTA and CDR2 FQGTGA. The CDR3 DNA follows: TGTGCCAGCAGCTCCCACAGGGACGGGGAGCTGTTTTTT. This translates into CASSSHRDGELFF.

This sequence joins TRBV5-3 and TRBJ1-5; TRBD1 matches 7 bases. TRBV5-3 is reported as an ORF; its role is uncertain. This CDR3 is 19 amino acids long. Trimming took 4 bases from V and 0 from J; bases not matched to a gene: 16. The CDR3 loop is CARSPTTGAYPYSNQPQHF. Written as DNA, the CDR3 is TGTGCCAGAAGCCCTACCACAGGGGCTTACCCCTATAGCAATCAGCCCCAGCATTTT.

This clone occurred a few times. The V and J genes are TRBV5-1 and TRBJ2-7; 7 bases align to TRBD1. The CDR3 totals 14 residues. V trimming: 0 bases; J trimming: 4 bases; junction bases outside the gene matches: 4. The germline CDR1 and CDR2 sequences are SGHRS and YFSETQ. CDR3 sequence: CASSLDRGPYEQYF. The CDR3 DNA is TGCGCCAGCAGCTTGGACAGGGGACCGTACGAGCAGTACTTC.

The V and J genes are TRBV6-6 and TRBJ2-1; 14 bases align to TRBD2. The junction had 0 bases not matched to a gene; V was cut back by 6 bases and J by 8 bases. The germline CDR1 and CDR2 sequences are MNHNY and SVGAGI (reference sequence). The CDR3 has 13 amino acids. CDR3 DNA sequence: TGTGCCAGCAGGACTAGCGGGAGGGATGAGCAGTTCTTC. Translated: CASRTSGRDEQFF.

The chain links TRBV28 to TRBJ1-2; TRBD1 agrees at 7 bases. Per germline, CDR1 MDHEN and CDR2 SYDVKM. J lost 3 bases, V lost 3 bases, and 4 bases had no gene match. The CDR3 has 14 amino acids. The CDR3 DNA reads as TGTGCCAGCAGTTTCCAACAGGGGTACTATGGCTACACCTTC. It yields the protein CASSFQQGYYGYTF.

The chain recombines TRBV24-1 with TRBJ2-5; the D is unclear. Germline V gene data show CDR1 as KGHDR and CDR2 as SFDVKD. V was pared by 4 bases and J by 4 bases, with 12 bases between. This CDR3 has 14 amino acids. The DNA of the CDR3 is TGTGCCACCAGTGACCGAACATACGCAGAGACCCAGTACTTC. Encoded protein: CATSDRTYAETQYF.

The chain links TRBV15 to TRBJ1-1, with 9 positions matching TRBD1. The trim removed 7 bases at V and 3 bases at J, leaving 12 bases unmatched. Germline lookup yields CDR1 LNHNV and CDR2 YYDKDF (reference sequence). This CDR3 spans 16 amino acids. The CDR3 nucleotides are TGTGCCACCAACGCCGGGACAGGGATTGGGTACACTGAAGCTTTCTTT. Translated: CATNAGTGIGYTEAFF.

The V gene is TRBV28, the J gene TRBJ1-4; maybe TRBD1 (6 bases). The germline gives CDR1 MDHEN, CDR2 SYDVKM. The CDR3 is 13 amino acids. Trimming left V 10 bases short and J 0 bases short, with 9 bases between. The CDR3 region has the DNA TGTGCCATGAAGGGGGCAACTAATGAAAAACTGTTTTTT. Amino acids: CAMKGATNEKLFF.

The chain carries TRBV11-2 and TRBJ2-7; a weak D match, TRBD2 (6 bases). This CDR3 is built from 14 residues. Between the trimmed V and J ends, which lost 5 bases and 2 bases, there was a span of 13 bases. The germline gives CDR1 SGHAT, CDR2 FQNNGV. The CDR3 DNA follows: TGTGCCAGCAGCATAGGGTGGGGGGCCTACGAGCAGTACTTC. Translated: CASSIGWGAYEQYF. The full variable domain, in which reference TRBV11-2 and TRBJ2-7 provide the parts outside the CDR3, is EAGVAQSPRYKIIEKRQSVAFWCNPISGHATLYWYQQILGQGPKLLIQFQNNGVVDDSQLPKDRFSAERLKGVDSTLKIQPAKLEDSAVYLCASSIGWGAYEQYFGPGTRLTVT.

The gene calls are TRBV5-4 and TRBJ2-1; perhaps TRBD2 as D (5 bases). This CDR3 has 14 amino acids. The V gene's germline CDR1 is SGHNT and CDR2 YYREEE (reference sequence). V was shortened by 4 bases and J by 6 bases, with 14 bases between the two germline ends. The CDR3 coding sequence is TGTGCCAGCAGCGCCTCTACTAGATTCAATGAGCAGTTCTTC. It translates to CASSASTRFNEQFF. The whole variable domain, filled in from reference TRBV5-4 and TRBJ2-1, reads ETGVTQSPTHLIKTRGQQVTLRCSSQSGHNTVSWYQQALGQGPQFIFQYYREEENGRGNFPPRFSGLQFPNYSSELNVNALELDDSALYLCASSASTRFNEQFFGPGTRLTVL.

J is TRBJ2-7 and V is TRBV5-4; D is possibly TRBD1 (6 bases). The ends were cut back, 0 bases at V and 3 bases at J, with 10 bases in the middle. The germline gives CDR1 SGHNT, CDR2 YYREEE (reference sequence). This CDR3 has 14 residues. CDR3 sequence: CASSLAAGDYEQYF. For the CDR3, the DNA is TGTGCCAGCAGCTTGGCGGCAGGGGACTACGAGCAGTACTTC.

The chain employs TRBV10-3 and TRBJ2-7; TRBD1 agrees at 9 bases. The J segment lost 5 bases and the V segment lost 7 bases, leaving 3 bases of the junction unmatched. The CDR3 runs to 12 residues. CDR1 is ENHRY and CDR2 is SYGVKD in the germline V gene. The CDR3 here is CAIKTGGNEQYF. Here the CDR3 DNA reads TGTGCCATCAAGACAGGGGGGAACGAGCAGTACTTC.

The rearrangement joins TRBV5-6 to TRBJ1-2; weak D call: TRBD1 (5 bases). Germline assignment: CDR1 SGHDT and CDR2 YYEEEE. The CDR3 length is 15 residues. V lost 1 base and J lost 6, with 16 bases in between. CDR3 protein: CASSLRGRWTHGYTF. CDR3 DNA sequence: TGTGCCAGCAGCTTGAGGGGCAGGTGGACCCATGGCTACACCTTC.

The sample holds one count of this clone. The gene calls are TRBV7-9 and TRBJ2-6, with D possibly matching TRBD2 (6 bases). Germline assignment: CDR1 SEHNR and CDR2 FQNEAQ (reference sequence). V was pared by 11 bases and J by 3 bases, with 14 bases between. The CDR3 spans 14 residues. The CDR3 sequence: CAGGAISGANVLTF. In DNA, the CDR3 is TGTGCCGGAGGGGCTATTAGTGGGGCCAACGTCCTGACTTTC.

The J gene is TRBJ1-1, the V gene TRBV5-6; 10 bases match TRBD1. The V and J ends lost 4 bases and 4 bases, in that order; junction bases with no gene match: 4. The CDR3 contains 14 residues. Germline V CDR1 and CDR2: SGHDT, YYEEEE. The CDR3 loop is CASSLRTGGTEAFF. CDR3 coding DNA: TGTGCCAGCAGCCTTCGGACAGGGGGCACTGAAGCTTTCTTT. Together with reference TRBV5-6 and TRBJ1-1, the CDR3 gives the full variable domain: DAGVTQSPTHLIKTRGQQVTLRCSPKSGHDTVSWYQQALGQGPQFIFQYYEEEERQRGNFPDRFSGHQFPNYSSELNVNALLLGDSALYLCASSLRTGGTEAFFGQGTRLTVV.

The J gene is TRBJ2-1, the V gene TRBV6-6, with D possibly TRBD1 on 5 matching bases. Germline assignment: CDR1 MNHNY and CDR2 SVGAGI (reference sequence). Between the trimmed V and J ends, which lost 4 bases and 0 bases, there was a span of 10 bases. The CDR3 spans 15 residues. For the CDR3, the DNA is TGTGCCAGCAGTTCAGGGATGGGCTCCTACAATGAGCAGTTCTTC. Translating gives CASSSGMGSYNEQFF.

The chain is built from TRBV6-4 and TRBJ2-3, with TRBD2 as a possible D gene (6 bases). Trimming pared 6 bases from V and 2 bases from J, leaving 15 bases between. CDR3 size: 15 residues. CDR1 and CDR2 (germline): MRHNA, SNTAGT. CDR3 sequence: CASSEGVADTDTQYF. DNA of the CDR3: TGTGCCAGCAGCGAAGGGGTAGCGGACACAGATACGCAGTATTTT.

This clone occurred once. V usage is TRBV19 and J usage is TRBJ2-3, with 7 bases lining up with TRBD2. The CDR3 covers 15 residues. Germline CDR1 reads LNHDA; CDR2 reads SQIVND (reference sequence). The trim removed 3 bases at V and 3 bases at J, leaving 6 bases unmatched. The CDR3 loop reads CASSILGGRTDTQYF. The CDR3 nucleotides read TGTGCCAGTAGTATTTTGGGGGGGAGGACAGATACGCAGTATTTT.

This sequence joins TRBV5-4 and TRBJ1-2; no reliable D call. This CDR3 is 14 amino acids long. The V end lost 4 bases, the J end lost 7 bases, and 17 bases lay between the germline ends. Germline loops: CDR1 SGHNT, CDR2 YYREEE (reference sequence). Written as DNA, the CDR3 is TGTGCCAGCAGCATCAGAGTCGGGGAAGGTGGCTACACCTTC. The encoded protein is CASSIRVGEGGYTF.

This chain joins TRBV7-3 and TRBJ1-6; D remains unclear. CDR1 and CDR2 from the germline V gene are SGHTA and FQGTGA. Trimming left V 3 bases short and J 10 bases short, with 7 bases between. This CDR3 is 12 amino acids long. The DNA for the CDR3 is TGTGCCAGCAGCTTGAGTAACTCACCCCTCCACTTT. It is translated as CASSLSNSPLHF. Together with reference TRBV7-3 and TRBJ1-6, the CDR3 gives the full variable domain: GAGVSQTPSNKVTEKGKYVELRCDPISGHTALYWYRQSLGQGPEFLIYFQGTGAADDSGLPNDRFFAVRPEGSVSTLKIQRTERGDSAVYLCASSLSNSPLHFGNGTRLTVT.